This paragraph reports one T cell receptor beta chain. CDR1 and CDR2 from the germline V gene are SEHNR and FQNEAQ (reference sequence). CDR3 length: 13 residues. With 10 bases clipped from V and 5 bases from J, the junction kept 5 bases outside the gene matches. Measured with immunoSEQ multiplex PCR; TCRdb has only the in-frame clones, and not every one. The sample records about 210,000 clones, 75% to 85% being singletons. This sample was taken from a study of blood T cell repertoires in COVID-19. The sample comprised PBMCs or T cells enriched from blood (not recorded which). This clonotype was obtained from a middle-aged man who had recovered from COVID-19. The gene calls are TRBV7-9 and TRBJ2-1, with 10 bases lining up with TRBD2. CDR3 residues: CATSLAGNNEQFF. The CDR3 DNA follows: TGTGCCACCTCACTAGCGGGAAACAATGAGCAGTTCTTC.